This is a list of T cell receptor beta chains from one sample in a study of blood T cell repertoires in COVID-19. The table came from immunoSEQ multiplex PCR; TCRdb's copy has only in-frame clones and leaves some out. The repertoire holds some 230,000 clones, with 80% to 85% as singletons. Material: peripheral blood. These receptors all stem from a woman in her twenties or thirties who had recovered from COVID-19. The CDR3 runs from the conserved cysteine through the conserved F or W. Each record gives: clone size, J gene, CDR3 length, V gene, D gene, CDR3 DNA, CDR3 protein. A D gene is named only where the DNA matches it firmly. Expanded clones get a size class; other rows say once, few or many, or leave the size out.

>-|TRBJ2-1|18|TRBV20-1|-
TGCAGTGCTAGTAAAACAACCGGACTGACGGGAGTGAACGATGAGCAGTTCTTC
CSASKTTGLTGVNDEQFF
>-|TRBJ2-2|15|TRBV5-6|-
TGTGCCAGCAGCTTACGGGAGATAAACACCGGGGAGCTGTTTTTT
CASSLREINTGELFF
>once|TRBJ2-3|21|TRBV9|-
TGTGCCAGCAGCGTAGCTACTCGTACAGTAGGGGGACACAGGAGCACAGATACGCAGTATTTT
CASSVATRTVGGHRSTDTQYF
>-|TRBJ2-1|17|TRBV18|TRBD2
TGTGCCAGCTCACCCCCGGCTAGCGGGGGGGACTACAATGAGCAGTTCTTC
CASSPPASGGDYNEQFF
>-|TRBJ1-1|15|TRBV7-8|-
TGTGCCAGCAGCTTAGCGCGTTCGCATATCGTTGAAGCTTTCTTT
CASSLARSHIVEAFF
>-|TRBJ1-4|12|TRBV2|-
TGTGCCAGCAGTGACGGGGGTGAAAAACTGTTTTTT
CASSDGGEKLFF
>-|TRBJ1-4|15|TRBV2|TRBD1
TGTGCCAGCGGGGGGACAGGGTGGCTTAATGAAAAACTGTTTTTT
CASGGTGWLNEKLFF
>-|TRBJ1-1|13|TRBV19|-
TGTGCCAGTAGTATTATGGGGGGCACTGAAGCTTTCTTT
CASSIMGGTEAFF
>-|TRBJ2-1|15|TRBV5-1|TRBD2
TGCGCCAGCAGCTTCGATATAGCGGGAGAGAATGAGCAGTTCTTC
CASSFDIAGENEQFF
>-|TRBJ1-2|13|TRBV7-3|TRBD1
TGTGCCAGCAGCTATGGGGACAGCGATGGCTACACCTTC
CASSYGDSDGYTF
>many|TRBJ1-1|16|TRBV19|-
TGTGCCAGTAGTATAAGTTTCGGGGTAGGGAACACTGAAGCTTTCTTT
CASSISFGVGNTEAFF
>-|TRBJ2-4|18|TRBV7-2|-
TGTGCCAGCAGCTTAACGGCCCCCCGGGTCTGGGGCGGAAACATTCAGTACTTC
CASSLTAPRVWGGNIQYF
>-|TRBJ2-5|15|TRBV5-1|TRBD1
TGCGCCAGCAAAACCGGGACAGGGGGGCCGGAGACCCAGTACTTC
CASKTGTGGPETQYF
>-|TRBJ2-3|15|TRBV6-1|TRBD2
TGTGCCAGCAGTGACACGGGAGGGCCTACAGATACGCAGTATTTT
CASSDTGGPTDTQYF
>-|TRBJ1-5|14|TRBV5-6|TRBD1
TGTGCCAGCAGCTCACAGGGGAGCAATCAGCCCCAGCATTTT
CASSSQGSNQPQHF
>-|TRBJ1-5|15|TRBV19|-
TGTGCCAGTAGTATTATACAGGTTAGCAATCAGCCCCAGCATTTT
CASSIIQVSNQPQHF
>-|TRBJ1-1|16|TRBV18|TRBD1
TGTGCCAGCTCAACACGACAGGGGGCTCAGAACACTGAAGCTTTCTTT
CASSTRQGAQNTEAFF
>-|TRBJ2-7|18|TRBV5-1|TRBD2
TGCGCCAGCAGCCCCGCCGGGACTAGCGGGAGCGGACAGGACGAGCAGTACTTC
CASSPAGTSGSGQDEQYF
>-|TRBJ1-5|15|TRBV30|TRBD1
TGTGCCTGGAGTCTCGGGGGACAGGGTAATCAGCCCCAGCATTTT
CAWSLGGQGNQPQHF
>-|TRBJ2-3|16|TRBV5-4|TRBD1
TGTGCCAGCAGCTTGGAACAAGGACAGGGCGGAGATACGCAGTATTTT
CASSLEQGQGGDTQYF
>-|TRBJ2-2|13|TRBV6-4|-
TGTGCCAGCAGAGCACAGGGTCCCGGGGAGCTGTTTTTT
CASRAQGPGELFF
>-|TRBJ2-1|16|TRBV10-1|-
TGCGCCAGCAGTGAGCTAGGTGGGAGCTCCTACAATGAGCAGTTCTTC
CASSELGGSSYNEQFF
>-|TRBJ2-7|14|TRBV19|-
TGTGCCAGTAGTATTTACACAGGGTTTTCCGAGCAGTACTTC
CASSIYTGFSEQYF